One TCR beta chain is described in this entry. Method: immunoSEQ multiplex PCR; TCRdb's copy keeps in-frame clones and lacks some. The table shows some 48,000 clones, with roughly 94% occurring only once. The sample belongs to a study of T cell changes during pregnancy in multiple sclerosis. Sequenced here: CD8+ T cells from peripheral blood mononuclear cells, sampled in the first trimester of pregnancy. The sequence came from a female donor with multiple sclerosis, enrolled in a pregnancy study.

CDR3 region: CASSEDSATDTQYF. CDR3 in DNA: TGTGCCAGCAGTGAGGACAGCGCGACAGATACGCAGTATTTT. The chain links TRBV28 to TRBJ2-3; D perhaps matches TRBD1 (6 bases). Trimming removed 5 bases from V and 3 bases from J, with 12 bases in between. CDR3 length: 14 residues. Germline V CDR1 and CDR2: MDHEN, SYDVKM.